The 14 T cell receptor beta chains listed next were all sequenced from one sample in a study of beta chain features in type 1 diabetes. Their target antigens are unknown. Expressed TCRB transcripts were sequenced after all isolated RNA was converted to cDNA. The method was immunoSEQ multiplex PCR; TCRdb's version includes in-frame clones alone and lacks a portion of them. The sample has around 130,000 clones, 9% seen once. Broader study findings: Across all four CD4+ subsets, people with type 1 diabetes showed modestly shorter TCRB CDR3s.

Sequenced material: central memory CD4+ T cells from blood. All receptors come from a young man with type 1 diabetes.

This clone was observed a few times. The DNA for the CDR3 is TGCAGTGCTGAGGTCTATGGCTACACCTTC. Encoded protein: CSAEVYGYTF. The V gene is TRBV20-1, the J gene TRBJ1-2; D unresolved. Trimming shortened V by 5 bases and J by 4 bases, and 5 bases separated the two germline ends. The CDR3 length is 10 residues. The germline V gene encodes CDR1 DFQATT and CDR2 SNEGSKA (reference sequence).

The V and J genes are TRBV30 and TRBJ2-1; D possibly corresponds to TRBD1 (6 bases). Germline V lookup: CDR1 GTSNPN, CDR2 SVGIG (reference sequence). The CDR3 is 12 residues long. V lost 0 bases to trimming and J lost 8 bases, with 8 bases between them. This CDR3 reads CAWSVGGYEQFF. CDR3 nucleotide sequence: TGTGCCTGGAGTGTAGGGGGTTATGAGCAGTTCTTC.

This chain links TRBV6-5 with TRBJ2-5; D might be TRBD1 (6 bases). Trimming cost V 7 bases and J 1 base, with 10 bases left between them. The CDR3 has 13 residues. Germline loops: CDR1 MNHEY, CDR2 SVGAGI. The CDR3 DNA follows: TGTGCCAGCACTCCGACAGGCCAAGAGACCCAGTACTTC. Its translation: CASTPTGQETQYF.

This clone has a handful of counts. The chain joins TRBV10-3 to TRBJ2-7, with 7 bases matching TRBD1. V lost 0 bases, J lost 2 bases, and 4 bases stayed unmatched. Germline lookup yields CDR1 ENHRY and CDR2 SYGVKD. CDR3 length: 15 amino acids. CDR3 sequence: CAISESFGTAYEQYF. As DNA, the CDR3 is TGTGCCATCAGTGAGTCTTTCGGGACAGCCTACGAGCAGTACTTC.

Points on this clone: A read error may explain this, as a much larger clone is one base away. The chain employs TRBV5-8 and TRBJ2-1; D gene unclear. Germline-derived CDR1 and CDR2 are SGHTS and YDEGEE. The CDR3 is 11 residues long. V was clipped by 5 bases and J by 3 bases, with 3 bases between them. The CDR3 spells CASRYYNEQFF. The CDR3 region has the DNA TGTGCCAGCAGATACTACAATGAGCAGTTCTTC.

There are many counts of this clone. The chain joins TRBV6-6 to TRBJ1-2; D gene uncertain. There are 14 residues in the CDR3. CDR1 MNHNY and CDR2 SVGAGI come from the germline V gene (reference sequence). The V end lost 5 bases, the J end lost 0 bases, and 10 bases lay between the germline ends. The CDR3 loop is CASSHDTPNYGYTF. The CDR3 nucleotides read TGTGCCAGCAGTCATGACACCCCTAACTATGGCTACACCTTC.

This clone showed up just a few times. The CDR3: CASSLGLALETQYF. The CDR3 coding sequence is TGTGCCAGCAGCCTTGGACTAGCCCTCGAGACCCAGTACTTC. The chain recombines TRBV5-6 with TRBJ2-5; 8 bases fit TRBD2. This CDR3 has 14 amino acids. Germline CDR1 SGHDT, CDR2 YYEEEE. With V trimmed by 4 bases and J by 5 bases, 7 bases remained unmatched. Together with reference TRBV5-6 and TRBJ2-5, the CDR3 gives the full variable domain: DAGVTQSPTHLIKTRGQQVTLRCSPKSGHDTVSWYQQALGQGPQFIFQYYEEEERQRGNFPDRFSGHQFPNYSSELNVNALLLGDSALYLCASSLGLALETQYFGPGTRLLVL.

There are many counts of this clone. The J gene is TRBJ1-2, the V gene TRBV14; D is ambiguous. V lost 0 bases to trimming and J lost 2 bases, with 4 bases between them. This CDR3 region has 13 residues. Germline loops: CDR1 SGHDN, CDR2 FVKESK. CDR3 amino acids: CASSQDLNYGYTF. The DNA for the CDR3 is TGTGCCAGCAGCCAAGATCTCAACTATGGCTACACCTTC.

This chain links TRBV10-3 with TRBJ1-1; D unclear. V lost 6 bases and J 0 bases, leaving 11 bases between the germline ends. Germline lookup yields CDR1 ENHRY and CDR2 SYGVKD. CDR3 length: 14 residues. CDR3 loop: CAIRDSYMNTEAFF. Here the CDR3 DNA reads TGTGCCATCAGGGACTCCTACATGAACACTGAAGCTTTCTTT.

CDR3 region: CAWRLQGTTDTQYF. The CDR3 DNA reads as TGTGCCTGGAGACTACAGGGTACAACAGATACGCAGTATTTT. The chain combines TRBV30 with TRBJ2-3; possible D gene TRBD1, 6 bases. The CDR3 has 14 residues. Trimming pared 3 bases from V and 3 bases from J, leaving 13 bases between. Germline-derived CDR1 and CDR2 are GTSNPN and SVGIG (reference sequence).

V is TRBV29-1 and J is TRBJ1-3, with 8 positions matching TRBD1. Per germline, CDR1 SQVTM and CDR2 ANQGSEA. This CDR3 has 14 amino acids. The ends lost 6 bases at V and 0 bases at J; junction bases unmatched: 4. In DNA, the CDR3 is TGCAGCGTATCAGGGGGCCCCTCTGGAAACACCATATATTTT. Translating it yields CSVSGGPSGNTIYF.

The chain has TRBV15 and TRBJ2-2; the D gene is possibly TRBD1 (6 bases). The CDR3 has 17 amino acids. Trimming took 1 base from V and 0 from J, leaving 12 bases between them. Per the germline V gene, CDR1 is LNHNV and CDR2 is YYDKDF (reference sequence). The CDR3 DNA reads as TGTGCCACCAGCAGAGCCGCAGGGGCCGCGAACACCGGGGAGCTGTTTTTT. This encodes CATSRAAGAANTGELFF.

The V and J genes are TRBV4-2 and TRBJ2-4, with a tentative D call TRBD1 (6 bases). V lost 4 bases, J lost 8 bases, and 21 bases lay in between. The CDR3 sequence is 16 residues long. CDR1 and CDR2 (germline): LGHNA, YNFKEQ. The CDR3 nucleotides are TGTGCCAGCAGCCCCCGAACGACAGGCAGCAGGGACATTCAGTACTTC. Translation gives CASSPRTTGSRDIQYF.

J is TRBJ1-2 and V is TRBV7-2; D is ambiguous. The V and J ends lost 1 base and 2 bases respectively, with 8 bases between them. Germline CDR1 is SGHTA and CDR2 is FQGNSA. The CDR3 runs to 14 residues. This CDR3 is CASSLEGANYGYTF. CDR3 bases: TGTGCCAGCAGCTTAGAGGGAGCAAACTATGGCTACACCTTC.